Listed here are 8 T cell receptor beta chains from one sample, sequenced in a study of cytomegalovirus exposure and HLA in healthy donors. The PCR ran on 60 Vbeta and 13 Jbeta primers. Assay: immunoSEQ multiplex PCR; the TCRdb copy retains only in-frame clones and omits some. The sample contains about 190,000 clones, 60% to 80% of which appear only once. Sequencing was done on a sample of PBMCs. The receptor set was obtained from a woman under 30 in good health and CMV-seronegative.

The chain recombines TRBV5-1 with TRBJ1-4, with 7 bases identical to TRBD1. With V trimmed by 0 bases and J by 8 bases, 7 bases remained unmatched. This CDR3 comprises 15 residues. The germline CDR1 and CDR2 sequences are SGHRS and YFSETQ. The CDR3: CASSLDAGGGEKLFF. CDR3 in DNA: TGCGCCAGCAGCTTGGATGCAGGGGGAGGAGAAAAACTGTTTTTT. Combining the CDR3 with reference TRBV5-1 and TRBJ1-4 gives the whole variable domain KAGVTQTPRYLIKTRGQQVTLSCSPISGHRSVSWYQQTPGQGLQFLFEYFSETQRNKGNFPGRFSGRQFSNSRSEMNVSTLELGDSALYLCASSLDAGGGEKLFFGSGTQLSVL.

The chain recombines TRBV29-1 with TRBJ1-2; D is possibly TRBD1 (6 bases). Trimming took 4 bases from V and 0 from J, leaving 15 bases between them. The CDR3 has 15 residues. CDR1 and CDR2 from the germline V gene are SQVTM and ANQGSEA. The CDR3 sequence is CSVGALDRPNYGYTF. As DNA, the CDR3 is TGCAGCGTTGGGGCCCTGGACAGACCTAACTATGGCTACACCTTC. Looking up the rest from reference TRBV29-1 and TRBJ1-2 gives the full variable domain: SAVISQKPSRDICQRGTSLTIQCQVDSQVTMMFWYRQQPGQSLTLIATANQGSEATYESGFVIDKFPISRPNLTFSTLTVSNMSPEDSSIYLCSVGALDRPNYGYTFGSGTRLTVV.

V is TRBV27 and J is TRBJ2-1, with TRBD2 matching over 8 bases. Looked up from germline, CDR1 is MNHEY and CDR2 is SMNVEV (reference sequence). Trimming removed 4 bases from V and 4 bases from J; junction bases left unmatched: 9. CDR3 length equals 16 residues. CDR3 loop: CASSSGPRGVYNEQFF. The CDR3, as DNA: TGTGCCAGCAGTTCAGGGCCGCGGGGGGTTTACAATGAGCAGTTCTTC.

This chain links TRBV30 with TRBJ1-5; TRBD1 aligns across 10 bases. Germline loops: CDR1 GTSNPN, CDR2 SVGIG (reference sequence). CDR3 length equals 15 residues. The V gene end was trimmed by 5 bases and the J gene end by 3 bases; junction bases not matched to a gene: 7. CDR3 in amino acids: CAWQTGGAYNQPQHF. The CDR3, as DNA: TGTGCCTGGCAGACAGGGGGCGCTTACAATCAGCCCCAGCATTTT.

V gene TRBV5-4 combines with J gene TRBJ1-2; TRBD1 agrees at 9 bases. The V gene end was trimmed by 4 bases and the J gene end by 2 bases; junction bases not matched to a gene: 6. There are 15 residues in the CDR3. The germline gives CDR1 SGHNT, CDR2 YYREEE (reference sequence). The CDR3 region has the DNA TGTGCCAGCAGCATCCCGGGACAGGGAAACTATGGCTACACCTTC. Translating it yields CASSIPGQGNYGYTF.

This chain links TRBV5-1 with TRBJ1-6; D gene unclear. V was trimmed by 2 bases and J by 9 bases, leaving 12 bases between them. The germline V gene has CDR1 SGHRS and CDR2 YFSETQ. This CDR3 is 14 amino acids long. CDR3 DNA: TGCGCCAGCAGCTTTGGGCAGAAGAGTTCACCCCTCCACTTT. Encoded protein: CASSFGQKSSPLHF.

This chain uses TRBV4-2 with TRBJ2-7, with D possibly matching TRBD2 (6 bases). Germline CDR1 LGHNA, CDR2 YNFKEQ. The CDR3 contains 15 residues. V lost 0 bases and J lost 5, with 14 bases in between. The CDR3 DNA follows: TGTGCCAGCAGCCAAGATGGTCAGGGAGGTGACGAGCAGTACTTC. It is translated as CASSQDGQGGDEQYF.

The chain links TRBV30 to TRBJ2-1; 7 bases map to TRBD1. CDR3 length equals 13 residues. Trimming cost V 8 bases and J 2 bases; bases outside gene matches: 6. Germline values: CDR1 GTSNPN, CDR2 SVGIG (reference sequence). The DNA of the CDR3 is TGTGCCCGTCGGACAGGCCCCTACAATGAGCAGTTCTTC. Residues: CARRTGPYNEQFF.